This TCR beta chain emerged from a study of blood T cell repertoires in COVID-19. Overall study context: Acute and convalescent COVID-19 specimens originated in the United States, Italy and Spain.

The method was immunoSEQ multiplex PCR; TCRdb's version includes in-frame clones alone and lacks a portion of them. Here the sample spans roughly 320,000 clones, approximately 90% being singletons. This CDR3 spans 14 amino acids. Germline lookup yields CDR1 DFQATT and CDR2 SNEGSKA (reference sequence). The V end was cut by 3 bases, the J end by 0 bases, with 8 bases between. Sequenced material: peripheral blood. V gene TRBV20-1 combines with J gene TRBJ1-4; no clear D. The sequence came from a woman between 45 and 65 years old with COVID-19, enrolled during active disease. CDR3 amino acids: CSASLATTNEKLFF. In DNA, the CDR3 is TGCAGTGCTAGTCTGGCAACAACTAATGAAAAACTGTTTTTT.